This T cell receptor (beta chain) comes out of a study of identifying expanded T cells in peripheral blood. Study-wide findings and caveats: Differentially abundant clones: 0.95 to 1.5 between replicates, around 17 at around 14 days, more than 18 at four. Clone count variance between roughly two-week samples rose with total template count.

This CDR3 has 13 residues. V shed 4 bases and J shed 8 bases, with 14 bases lying between them. CDR1 and CDR2 from the germline V gene are SGHNT and YENEEA. Healthy donors had no documented immune events, such as infections, while sampled. Concerning this clone: The antigen is unknown.

Measured with immunoSEQ multiplex PCR; TCRdb has only the in-frame clones, and not every one. Of around 75,000 clones detected, about nine tenths appear once; the ten largest clones hold more than 2.5%. The TCR comes from a person aged 18-69 years in good health. The sequenced material came from blood. The chain has TRBV11-3 and TRBJ2-5; D gene ambiguous. CDR3 nucleotides: TGTGCCAGCAGCTCCCGACCGGACGGCACCCAGTACTTC. It encodes CASSSRPDGTQYF.